These 19 T cell receptor beta chains came from one sample sequenced in a study of beta chain features in type 1 diabetes. Study-level findings and limits: There was a moderate but significant shortening of TCRB CDR3s in all four CD4+ subsets of Type 1 diabetes patients.

Every bit of the isolated RNA underwent reverse transcription, so sequencing read expressed TCRB transcripts. The method was immunoSEQ multiplex PCR; TCRdb's version includes in-frame clones alone and lacks a portion of them. The table lists hundreds of thousands of clones, around 15% of them singletons, with 0.03% to 0.04% in the top ten. Their specific antigens are unknown. The sequenced sample was naive CD4+ T cells from blood. These receptors were obtained from a man aged 18 to 29 with type 1 diabetes.

This clone was seen only a few times. The chain links TRBV9 to TRBJ1-3; a possible D gene is TRBD1 (5 bases). Germline-derived CDR1 and CDR2 are SGDLS and YYNGEE. With 3 bases removed from V and 0 bases from J, the gap between germline ends came to 7 bases. The CDR3 runs 14 residues. Here the CDR3 reads CASSGQLSGNTIYF. The CDR3 region has the DNA TGTGCCAGCAGCGGACAGCTCTCTGGAAACACCATATATTTT.

The sample holds a few counts of this clone. The chain couples TRBV30 to TRBJ1-3; 7 nucleotides agree with TRBD1. The CDR3 is 15 residues long. The germline V gene has CDR1 GTSNPN and CDR2 SVGIG (reference sequence). With V trimmed by 2 bases and J by 7 bases, 11 bases remained unmatched. The CDR3 loop reads CAWSLTGAPGNTIYF. The CDR3 DNA is TGTGCCTGGAGTCTTACAGGGGCCCCGGGGAACACCATATATTTT.

This clone was counted between two and nine times. The chain uses TRBV9 and TRBJ2-1; possibly TRBD1 for D (6 bases). Per the germline V gene, CDR1 is SGDLS and CDR2 is YYNGEE. This CDR3 has 14 amino acids. Trimming cost V 0 bases and J 6 bases, with 10 bases left between them. CDR3 DNA: TGTGCCAGCAGCGTAGGGACAGCAGCCAATGAGCAGTTCTTC. Its translation is CASSVGTAANEQFF.

The J gene is TRBJ2-5, the V gene TRBV18; D remains ambiguous. CDR3 size: 15 residues. V was clipped by 5 bases and J by 5 bases, with 18 bases between them. Germline V gives CDR1 KGHSH, CDR2 LQKENI. This chain's CDR3 is CASSIFSDLQETQYF. CDR3 sequence (DNA): TGTGCCAGCTCAATATTCTCTGACCTCCAGGAGACCCAGTACTTC.

The CDR3 DNA reads as TGTGCCAGCTTTTGGACTACATACAATGAGCAGTTCTTC. It is translated as CASFWTTYNEQFF. The chain employs TRBV18 and TRBJ2-1, with a tentative D call TRBD2 (6 bases). The CDR3 covers 13 residues. CDR1 is KGHSH, CDR2 LQKENI, per germline. The V gene lost 7 bases and the J gene lost 4 bases, with 11 bases spanning the gap.

This clone was detected a few times. V gene TRBV7-9 combines with J gene TRBJ1-2; a weak D match, TRBD1 (5 bases). This CDR3 region has 16 residues. Trimming took off 5 bases at V and 6 bases at J, with 22 bases between the two ends. CDR1 is SEHNR and CDR2 is FQNEAQ in the germline V gene (reference sequence). CDR3 sequence (DNA): TGTGCCAGCAGCCTTGGGACCTTACCGGGCCACGATGGCTACACCTTC. This encodes CASSLGTLPGHDGYTF. Using reference TRBV7-9 and TRBJ1-2 for the parts outside the CDR3, the full variable domain is DTGVSQNPRHKITKRGQNVTFRCDPISEHNRLYWYRQTLGQGPEFLTYFQNEAQLEKSRLLSDRFSAERPKGSFSTLEIQRTEQGDSAMYLCASSLGTLPGHDGYTFGSGTRLTVV.

Comments on this clone: Other nucleotide sequences from this sample produce the same CDR3. The chain recombines TRBV7-2 with TRBJ2-1; the match to TRBD2 covers 11 bases. There are 14 residues in the CDR3. Germline V CDR1 and CDR2: SGHTA, FQGNSA. V gave up 3 bases and J gave up 7 bases; unmatched junction bases: 2. The CDR3 DNA is TGTGCCAGCAGCTTGCTAGCGGGAGGTAATGAGCAGTTCTTC. This sequence encodes CASSLLAGGNEQFF.

The chain links TRBV28 to TRBJ2-7; no clear D gene. The germline V and J ends were trimmed by 2 bases and 4 bases, with 6 bases remaining between them. This CDR3 has 12 amino acids. Germline CDR1 and CDR2: MDHEN and SYDVKM. DNA of the CDR3: TGTGCCAGCAGTTTAGTACTTTACGAGCAGTACTTC. Its protein is CASSLVLYEQYF.

This clone has just a few counts. CDR3 sequence reads: CASSGGQGALQPQHF. The CDR3 DNA is TGTGCCAGCAGCGGGGGACAGGGGGCTCTTCAGCCCCAGCATTTT. The chain uses TRBV6-6 and TRBJ1-5; 12 bases align to TRBD1. The CDR3 consists of 15 residues. Germline CDR1 and CDR2: MNHNY and SVGAGI (reference sequence). The V and J ends lost 6 bases and 6 bases, in that order; junction bases with no gene match: 6.

The rearrangement uses TRBV6-1 and TRBJ2-5, with 8 bases matching TRBD2. V was clipped by 6 bases and J by 3 bases; unmatched bases: 6. Germline CDR1 MNHNS, CDR2 SASEGT. The CDR3 runs 14 residues. The CDR3 loop is CASRDTSGEETQYF. The CDR3 DNA sequence: TGTGCCAGCAGAGATACTAGCGGAGAAGAGACCCAGTACTTC.

This chain uses TRBV30 with TRBJ2-3; 8 positions agree with TRBD2. V lost 3 bases to trimming and J lost 0 bases; unmatched junction nucleotides: 5. The germline V gene encodes CDR1 GTSNPN and CDR2 SVGIG (reference sequence). The CDR3 sequence is 15 residues long. In nucleotides, the CDR3 is TGTGCCTGGAGAGGGCGGGGGGCTAGCACAGATACGCAGTATTTT. This sequence encodes CAWRGRGASTDTQYF.

This clone was observed a few times. Other nucleotide sequences in the sample specify the same CDR3. This sequence joins TRBV2 and TRBJ2-1; TRBD2 aligns across 12 bases. Germline V gives CDR1 SNHLY, CDR2 FYNNEI. This CDR3 is 16 amino acids long. Losses at the gene ends were 4 bases for V and 2 bases for J; bases not matched to a gene: 3. The CDR3 region is CASSGGLAGTYNEQFF. Here the CDR3 DNA reads TGTGCCAGCAGTGGTGGACTAGCGGGAACCTACAATGAGCAGTTCTTC.

This clone was seen a few times. The chain couples TRBV5-1 to TRBJ2-6; possible D gene TRBD1, 6 bases. The CDR3 runs 14 residues. Per germline, CDR1 SGHRS and CDR2 YFSETQ. The V gene lost 4 bases and the J gene lost 8 bases, with 13 bases spanning the gap. The CDR3 here is CASSQPGQPNVLTF. CDR3 in DNA: TGCGCCAGCAGCCAACCGGGACAACCCAACGTCCTGACTTTC.

This clone occurred a few times. This chain links TRBV30 with TRBJ1-2, with 9 positions matching TRBD1. The trim removed 1 base at V and 5 bases at J, leaving 5 bases unmatched. Germline V gene data show CDR1 as GTSNPN and CDR2 as SVGIG (reference sequence). CDR3 length: 14 residues. This CDR3 is CAWSGTGAGYGYTF. In nucleotides, the CDR3 is TGTGCCTGGAGTGGGACAGGGGCTGGGTATGGCTACACCTTC.

This clone was seen ten or more times. Other DNA variants within this sample encode the same CDR3. The chain links TRBV7-9 to TRBJ2-3, with D unresolved. Trimming stripped 1 base from V and 4 bases from J, with 3 bases between. Germline V gives CDR1 SEHNR, CDR2 FQNEAQ (reference sequence). The CDR3 is 12 amino acids. CDR3 region: CASSLVADTQYF. The CDR3, as DNA: TGTGCCAGCAGCTTAGTGGCAGATACGCAGTATTTT.

The rearrangement links TRBV4-2 to TRBJ2-3, with 11 bases fitting TRBD2. The CDR3 is 15 residues long. Germline V gene data show CDR1 as LGHNA and CDR2 as YNFKEQ. The junction had 3 bases not matched to a gene; V was cut back by 3 bases and J by 4 bases. This chain's CDR3 is CASSQGLADPDTQYF. DNA of the CDR3: TGTGCCAGCAGCCAGGGACTAGCGGATCCAGATACGCAGTATTTT.

This clone was detected a few times. This rearrangement joins TRBV5-1 to TRBJ2-5, with TRBD2 identical over 9 bases. The length of the CDR3 is 16 residues. With 1 base clipped from V and 4 bases from J, the junction kept 8 bases outside the gene matches. The V gene's germline CDR1 is SGHRS and CDR2 YFSETQ. The CDR3 sequence: CASSLLAGGPGETQYF. The CDR3 DNA is TGCGCCAGCAGCTTGTTGGCGGGAGGGCCGGGAGAGACCCAGTACTTC.

The chain couples TRBV30 to TRBJ2-7; possibly TRBD1 for D (5 bases). The length of the CDR3 is 13 residues. Germline CDR1 and CDR2: GTSNPN and SVGIG (reference sequence). Between the trimmed V and J ends, which lost 7 bases and 2 bases, there was a span of 15 bases. The CDR3 protein is CAFRQYIPYEQYF. The CDR3 DNA follows: TGTGCCTTCAGACAGTATATCCCCTACGAGCAGTACTTC.

This clone was recorded a few times. This rearrangement joins TRBV30 to TRBJ1-6, with unresolved D. V lost 3 bases and J 12 bases, leaving 9 bases between the germline ends. The CDR3 has 11 residues. Germline CDR1 is GTSNPN and CDR2 is SVGIG (reference sequence). The CDR3 spells CAWRESGPLHF. DNA for the CDR3: TGTGCCTGGAGAGAAAGCGGACCCCTCCACTTT.